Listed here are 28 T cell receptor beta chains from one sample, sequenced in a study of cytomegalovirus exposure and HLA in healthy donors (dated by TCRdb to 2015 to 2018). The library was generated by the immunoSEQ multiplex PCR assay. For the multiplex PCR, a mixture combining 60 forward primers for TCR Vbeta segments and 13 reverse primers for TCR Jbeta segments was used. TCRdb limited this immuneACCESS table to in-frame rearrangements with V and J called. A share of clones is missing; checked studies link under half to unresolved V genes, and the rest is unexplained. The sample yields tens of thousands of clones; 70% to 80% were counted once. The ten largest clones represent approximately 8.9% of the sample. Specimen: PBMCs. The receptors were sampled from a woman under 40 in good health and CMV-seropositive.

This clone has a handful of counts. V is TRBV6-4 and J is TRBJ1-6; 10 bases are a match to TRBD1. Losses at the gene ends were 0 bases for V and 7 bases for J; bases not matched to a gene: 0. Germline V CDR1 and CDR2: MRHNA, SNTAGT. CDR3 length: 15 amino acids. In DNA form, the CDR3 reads TGTGCCAGCAGTGACTCGACAGGGGGCAATTCACCCCTCCACTTT. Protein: CASSDSTGGNSPLHF.

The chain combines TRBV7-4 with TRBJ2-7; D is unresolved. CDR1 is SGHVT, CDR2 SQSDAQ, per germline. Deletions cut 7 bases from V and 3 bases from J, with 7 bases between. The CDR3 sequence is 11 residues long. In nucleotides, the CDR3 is TGTGCCAGCACCCTTTTCTACGAGCAGTACTTC. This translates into CASTLFYEQYF.

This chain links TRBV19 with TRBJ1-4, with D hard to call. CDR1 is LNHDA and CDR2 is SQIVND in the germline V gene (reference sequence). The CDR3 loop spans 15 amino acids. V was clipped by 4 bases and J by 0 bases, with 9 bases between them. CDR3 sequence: CASSTLYSTNEKLFF. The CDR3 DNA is TGTGCCAGTAGTACCCTTTATTCAACTAATGAAAAACTGTTTTTT.

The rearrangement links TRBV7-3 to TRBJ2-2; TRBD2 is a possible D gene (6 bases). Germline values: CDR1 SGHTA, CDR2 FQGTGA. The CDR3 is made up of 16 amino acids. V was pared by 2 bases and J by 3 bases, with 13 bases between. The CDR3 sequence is CASSLRGWGDTGELFF. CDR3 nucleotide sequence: TGTGCCAGCAGCTTACGGGGCTGGGGGGACACCGGGGAGCTGTTTTTT.

The CDR3 loop reads CASSLLAGEETQYF. CDR3 DNA sequence: TGTGCCAGCAGTCTACTAGCGGGAGAGGAGACCCAGTACTTC. The chain joins TRBV27 to TRBJ2-5; 11 bases align to TRBD2. Germline V gene lookup returns CDR1 MNHEY and CDR2 SMNVEV (reference sequence). V was clipped by 5 bases and J by 5 bases; unmatched bases: 4. The length of the CDR3 is 14 residues.

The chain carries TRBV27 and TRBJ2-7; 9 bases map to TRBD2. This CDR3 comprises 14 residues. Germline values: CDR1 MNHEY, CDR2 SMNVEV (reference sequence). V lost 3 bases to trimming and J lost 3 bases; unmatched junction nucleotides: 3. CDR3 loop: CASSFGSGSYEQYF. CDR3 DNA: TGTGCCAGCAGTTTTGGTAGCGGGAGCTACGAGCAGTACTTC.

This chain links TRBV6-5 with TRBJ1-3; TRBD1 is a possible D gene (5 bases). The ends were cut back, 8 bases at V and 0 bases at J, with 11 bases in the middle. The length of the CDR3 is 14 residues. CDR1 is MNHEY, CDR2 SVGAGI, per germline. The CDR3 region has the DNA TGTGCCAGCGTGGACATGAGCTCTGGAAACACCATATATTTT. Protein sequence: CASVDMSSGNTIYF.

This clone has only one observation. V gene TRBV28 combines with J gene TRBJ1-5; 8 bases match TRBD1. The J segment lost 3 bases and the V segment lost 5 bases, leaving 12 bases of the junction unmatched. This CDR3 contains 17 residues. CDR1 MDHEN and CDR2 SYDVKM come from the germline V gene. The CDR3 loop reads CASSPANHRGTNQPQHF. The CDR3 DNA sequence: TGTGCCAGCAGTCCAGCTAATCACAGGGGGACCAATCAGCCCCAGCATTTT.

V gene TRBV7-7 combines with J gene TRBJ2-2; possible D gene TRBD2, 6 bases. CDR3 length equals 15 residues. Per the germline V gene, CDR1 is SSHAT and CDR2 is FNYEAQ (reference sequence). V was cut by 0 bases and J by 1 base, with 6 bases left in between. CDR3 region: CASSLAGLNTGELFF. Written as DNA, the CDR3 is TGTGCCAGCAGCTTAGCGGGACTGAACACCGGGGAGCTGTTTTTT. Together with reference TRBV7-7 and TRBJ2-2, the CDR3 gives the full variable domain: GAGVSQSPRYKVTKRGQDVTLRCDPISSHATLYWYQQALGQGPEFLTYFNYEAQPDKSGLPSDRFSAERPEGSISTLTIQRTEQRDSAMYRCASSLAGLNTGELFFGEGSRLTVL.

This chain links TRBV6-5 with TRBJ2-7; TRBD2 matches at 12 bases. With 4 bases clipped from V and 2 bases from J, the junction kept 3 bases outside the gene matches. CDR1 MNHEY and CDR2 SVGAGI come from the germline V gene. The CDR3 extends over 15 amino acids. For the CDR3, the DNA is TGTGCCAGCAGTTCGACTAGCGGGAGAACCTACGAGCAGTACTTC. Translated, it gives CASSSTSGRTYEQYF.

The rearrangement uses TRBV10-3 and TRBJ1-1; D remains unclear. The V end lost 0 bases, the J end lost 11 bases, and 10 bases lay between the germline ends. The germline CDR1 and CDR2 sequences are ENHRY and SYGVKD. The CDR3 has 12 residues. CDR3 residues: CAISESAGRAFF. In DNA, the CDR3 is TGTGCCATCAGTGAGTCGGCGGGAAGGGCTTTCTTT.

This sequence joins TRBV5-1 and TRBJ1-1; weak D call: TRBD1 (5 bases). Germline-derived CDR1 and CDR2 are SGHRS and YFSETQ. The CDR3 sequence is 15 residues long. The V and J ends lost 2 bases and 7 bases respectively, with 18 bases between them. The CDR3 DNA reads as TGCGCCAGCAGCTTTGCGGGGGGTGGGTTAAATGAAGCTTTCTTT. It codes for CASSFAGGGLNEAFF.

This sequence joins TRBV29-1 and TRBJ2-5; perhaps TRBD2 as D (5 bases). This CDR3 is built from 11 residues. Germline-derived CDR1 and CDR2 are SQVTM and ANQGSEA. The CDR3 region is CSGGAEETQYF. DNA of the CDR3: TGCAGTGGAGGAGCAGAAGAGACCCAGTACTTC.

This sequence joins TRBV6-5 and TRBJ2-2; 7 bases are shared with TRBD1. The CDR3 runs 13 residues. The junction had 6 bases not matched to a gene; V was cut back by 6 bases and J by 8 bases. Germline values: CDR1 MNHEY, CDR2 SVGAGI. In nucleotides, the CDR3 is TGTGCCAGCAGCCCGACAGGGATGGGGGAGCTGTTTTTT. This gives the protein CASSPTGMGELFF.

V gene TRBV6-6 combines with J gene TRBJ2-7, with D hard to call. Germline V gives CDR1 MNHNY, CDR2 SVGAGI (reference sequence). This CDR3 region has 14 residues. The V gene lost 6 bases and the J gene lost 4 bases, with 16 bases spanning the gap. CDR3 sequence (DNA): TGTGCCAGCAGCTTCGGTCCGCCTCTTTACGAGCAGTACTTC. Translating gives CASSFGPPLYEQYF.

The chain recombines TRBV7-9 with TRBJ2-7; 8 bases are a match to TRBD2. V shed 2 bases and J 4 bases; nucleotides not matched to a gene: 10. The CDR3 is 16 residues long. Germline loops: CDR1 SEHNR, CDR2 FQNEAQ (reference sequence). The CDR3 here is CASSLIDGGRKYEQYF. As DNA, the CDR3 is TGTGCCAGCAGCTTAATTGATGGCGGGAGGAAGTACGAGCAGTACTTC.

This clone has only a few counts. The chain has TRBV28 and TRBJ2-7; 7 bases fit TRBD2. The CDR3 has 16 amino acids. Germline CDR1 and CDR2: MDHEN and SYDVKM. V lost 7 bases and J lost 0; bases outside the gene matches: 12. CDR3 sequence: CASIPSGALSSYEQYF. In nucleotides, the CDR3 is TGTGCCAGCATCCCAAGCGGGGCATTAAGCTCCTACGAGCAGTACTTC.

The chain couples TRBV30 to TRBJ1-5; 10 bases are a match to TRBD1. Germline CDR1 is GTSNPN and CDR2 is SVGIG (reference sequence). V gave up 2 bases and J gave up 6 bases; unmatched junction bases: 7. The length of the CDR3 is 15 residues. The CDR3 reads CAWSPGQGSFQPQHF. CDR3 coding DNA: TGTGCCTGGAGTCCGGGACAGGGGTCTTTTCAGCCCCAGCATTTT.

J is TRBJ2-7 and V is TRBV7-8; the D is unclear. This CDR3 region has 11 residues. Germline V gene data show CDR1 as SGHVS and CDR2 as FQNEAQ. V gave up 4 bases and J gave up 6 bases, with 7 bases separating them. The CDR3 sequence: CASSSYGEQYF. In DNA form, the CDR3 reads TGTGCCAGCAGCTCCTACGGCGAGCAGTACTTC.

The CDR3 DNA sequence: TGTGCCAGTCAAGTGACAGGGGGGATCCACGAGCAGTACTTC. This translates into CASQVTGGIHEQYF. The rearrangement uses TRBV19 and TRBJ2-7; TRBD1 agrees at 9 bases. This CDR3 has 14 amino acids. V lost 8 bases, J lost 5 bases, and 10 bases stayed unmatched. The germline gives CDR1 LNHDA, CDR2 SQIVND (reference sequence).

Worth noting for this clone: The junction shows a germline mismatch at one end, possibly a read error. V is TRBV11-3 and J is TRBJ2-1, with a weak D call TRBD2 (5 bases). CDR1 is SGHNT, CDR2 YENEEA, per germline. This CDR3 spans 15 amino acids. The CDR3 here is CPSSLESGRYNEQFF. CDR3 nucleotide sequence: TGTCCCAGCAGCTTGGAAAGCGGACGCTACAATGAGCAGTTCTTC.

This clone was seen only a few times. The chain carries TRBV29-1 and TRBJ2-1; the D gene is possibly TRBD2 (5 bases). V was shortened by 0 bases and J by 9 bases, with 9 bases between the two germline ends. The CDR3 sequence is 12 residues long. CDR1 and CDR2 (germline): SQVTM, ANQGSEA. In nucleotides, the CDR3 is TGCAGCGTTGAAGATTGGGAGCGTGAGCAGTTCTTC. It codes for CSVEDWEREQFF.

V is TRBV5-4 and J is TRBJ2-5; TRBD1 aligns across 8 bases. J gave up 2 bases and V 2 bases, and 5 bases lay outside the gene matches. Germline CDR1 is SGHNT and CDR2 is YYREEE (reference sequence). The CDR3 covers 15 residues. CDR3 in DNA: TGTGCCAGCAGCTTTAGGAGGACAGGGCAAGAGACCCAGTACTTC. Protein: CASSFRRTGQETQYF.

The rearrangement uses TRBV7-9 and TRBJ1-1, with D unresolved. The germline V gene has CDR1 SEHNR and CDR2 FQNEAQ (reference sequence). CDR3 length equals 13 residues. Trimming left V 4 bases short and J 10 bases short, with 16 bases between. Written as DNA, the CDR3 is TGTGCCAGCAGCTACGCTGGAGGAGTGGGAGCTTTCTTT. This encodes CASSYAGGVGAFF.

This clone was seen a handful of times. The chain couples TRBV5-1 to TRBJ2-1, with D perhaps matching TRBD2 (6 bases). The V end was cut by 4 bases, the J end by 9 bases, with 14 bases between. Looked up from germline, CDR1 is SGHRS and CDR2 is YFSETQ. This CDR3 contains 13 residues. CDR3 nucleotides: TGCGCCAGCAGCCGGGAACCCGGGGGTGAGCAGTTCTTC. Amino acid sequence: CASSREPGGEQFF.

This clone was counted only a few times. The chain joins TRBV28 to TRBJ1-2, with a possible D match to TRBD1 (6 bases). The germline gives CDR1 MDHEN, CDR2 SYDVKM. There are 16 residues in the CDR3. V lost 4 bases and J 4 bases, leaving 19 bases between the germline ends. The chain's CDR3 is CASSSPTGKSSYGYTF. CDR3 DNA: TGTGCCAGCAGTTCCCCCACAGGGAAGAGCTCCTATGGCTACACCTTC.

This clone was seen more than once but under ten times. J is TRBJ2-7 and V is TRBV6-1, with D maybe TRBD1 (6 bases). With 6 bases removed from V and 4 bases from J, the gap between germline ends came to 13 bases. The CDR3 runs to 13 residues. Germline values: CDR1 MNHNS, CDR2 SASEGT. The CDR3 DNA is TGTGCCAGCAGCCCCGGGGACAAGTACGAGCAGTACTTC. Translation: CASSPGDKYEQYF.

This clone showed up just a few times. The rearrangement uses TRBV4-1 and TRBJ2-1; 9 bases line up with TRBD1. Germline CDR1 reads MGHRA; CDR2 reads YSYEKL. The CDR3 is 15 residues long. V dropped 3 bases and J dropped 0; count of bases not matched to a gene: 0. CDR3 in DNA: TGCGCCAGCAGCCAGGGACAGGGCTCCTACAATGAGCAGTTCTTC. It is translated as CASSQGQGSYNEQFF.